The TCR beta chain described here comes from a study of patients and donors after allogeneic stem cell transplantation. In TCRdb, the RT-PCR reads were re-called with MiXCR into one record per CDR3 protein. The data contain approximately 150,000 distinct CDR3 sequences, approximately 37% of them seen just once; the ten biggest clones take up about 50%. Germline CDR1 KGHDR, CDR2 SFDVKD. Trimming took off 4 bases at V and 7 bases at J, with 15 bases between the two ends. The CDR3 totals 15 residues. Sample: blood, either unsorted or a sorted T cell fraction (not recorded which). The genes are TRBV24-1 and TRBJ1-4, with a tentative D call TRBD1 (5 bases). The source of this sequence is a human donor who was either an allogeneic HSCT recipient or a stem cell or donor lymphocyte infusion donor (not recorded which). It is not recorded whose cells these are; they may come from a transplant donor. Written as DNA, the CDR3 is TGTGCCACCAGTGACGCTCGGGACTTCTCTGAAAAACTGTTTTTT. The encoded protein is CATSDARDFSEKLFF.